These 22 T cell receptor beta chains were sequenced from one sample in a study of blood T cell repertoires in COVID-19. Clones were sequenced by immunoSEQ multiplex PCR, and TCRdb holds only the in-frame ones, with some missing. This sample has a few hundred thousand clones, with more than 75% found just once. The material sequenced was PBMCs or T cells enriched from blood (not recorded which). The receptors stem from a man aged 30-40 years in a cohort exposed to, infected with or recovered from COVID-19 (not recorded which).

The gene calls are TRBV28 and TRBJ1-6, with a weak D call TRBD1 (6 bases). The germline V gene encodes CDR1 MDHEN and CDR2 SYDVKM. The CDR3 has 17 residues. V lost 3 bases and J lost 9, with 21 bases in between. The CDR3 sequence is CASSFTTYRERGSPLHF. CDR3 bases: TGTGCCAGCAGTTTCACAACTTACAGGGAGAGGGGTTCACCCCTCCACTTT.

The CDR3, as DNA: TGTGCCAGCAGCTTACGGGGGGGCGCGACGGGAGGCCCCCAGAAGGGTCTCAATACGCAGTATTTT. This encodes CASSLRGGATGGPQKGLNTQYF. The chain carries TRBV7-3 and TRBJ2-3; 8 nucleotides line up with TRBD2. The V and J ends lost 2 bases and 7 bases, in that order; junction bases with no gene match: 29. This CDR3 contains 22 residues. Germline-derived CDR1 and CDR2 are SGHTA and FQGTGA.

The gene calls are TRBV6-5 and TRBJ1-1; TRBD1 is a possible D gene (5 bases). The germline CDR1 and CDR2 sequences are MNHEY and SVGAGI. CDR3 length: 14 residues. Trimming left V 10 bases short and J 2 bases short, with 17 bases between. In nucleotides, the CDR3 is TGTGCCACCAAACGGGAGGGGCCCAACACTGAAGCTTTCTTT. It specifies CATKREGPNTEAFF.

The V and J genes are TRBV2 and TRBJ2-1; 14 bases fit TRBD2. The V segment lost 7 bases and the J segment 0 bases; nucleotides outside the gene matches: 5. The CDR3 has 17 residues. CDR1 and CDR2 (germline): SNHLY, FYNNEI. This chain's CDR3 is CASKGTSGSRSYNEQFF. As DNA, the CDR3 is TGTGCCAGCAAGGGGACTAGCGGGAGCCGCTCCTACAATGAGCAGTTCTTC.

This rearrangement joins TRBV19 to TRBJ1-4; D not certain. With 6 bases removed from V and 6 bases from J, the gap between germline ends came to 17 bases. The CDR3 covers 15 residues. The germline gives CDR1 LNHDA, CDR2 SQIVND (reference sequence). The CDR3 is CASSKPLRGHEKLFF. The CDR3 nucleotides read TGTGCCAGTAGCAAGCCCCTGCGGGGTCATGAAAAACTGTTTTTT.

The CDR3 nucleotides read TGCGCCAGCAGCCAGGGACAGCAATCCTGGGATACGCAGTATTTT. Translated, it gives CASSQGQQSWDTQYF. The chain has TRBV5-1 and TRBJ2-3; 7 nucleotides agree with TRBD1. V shed 4 bases and J 6 bases; nucleotides not matched to a gene: 11. Per the germline V gene, CDR1 is SGHRS and CDR2 is YFSETQ. This CDR3 is built from 15 residues. The full variable domain, with the rest looked up from reference TRBV5-1 and TRBJ2-3, is KAGVTQTPRYLIKTRGQQVTLSCSPISGHRSVSWYQQTPGQGLQFLFEYFSETQRNKGNFPGRFSGRQFSNSRSEMNVSTLELGDSALYLCASSQGQQSWDTQYFGPGTRLTVL.

The V gene is TRBV5-6, the J gene TRBJ1-2, with a weak D call TRBD1 (6 bases). Germline CDR1 reads SGHDT; CDR2 reads YYEEEE. CDR3 length equals 15 residues. Between the trimmed V and J ends, which lost 0 bases and 1 base, there was a span of 10 bases. CDR3 residues: CASSLEQGNNYGYTF. The CDR3 DNA is TGTGCCAGCAGCTTGGAACAGGGCAATAACTATGGCTACACCTTC.

The chain uses TRBV19 and TRBJ1-6; the D gene is possibly TRBD1 (5 bases). Trimming cost V 7 bases and J 7 bases, with 14 bases left between them. The CDR3 runs to 14 residues. Germline CDR1 and CDR2: LNHDA and SQIVND (reference sequence). The chain's CDR3 is CASMAGRLNSPLHF. CDR3 DNA: TGTGCCAGTATGGCGGGACGGCTAAATTCACCCCTCCACTTT. The full variable domain, in which reference TRBV19 and TRBJ1-6 provide the parts outside the CDR3, is DGGITQSPKYLFRKEGQNVTLSCEQNLNHDAMYWYRQDPGQGLRLIYYSQIVNDFQKGDIAEGYSVSREKKESFPLTVTSAQKNPTAFYLCASMAGRLNSPLHFGNGTRLTVT.

This sequence joins TRBV5-1 and TRBJ2-1; the match to TRBD1 covers 7 bases. The length of the CDR3 is 16 residues. The junction had 8 bases not matched to a gene; V was cut back by 5 bases and J by 0 bases. Germline V gene lookup returns CDR1 SGHRS and CDR2 YFSETQ. CDR3 nucleotide sequence: TGCGCCAGCAGTAGACAGGGTGGGACCTCCTACAATGAGCAGTTCTTC. Its translation: CASSRQGGTSYNEQFF.

This clone was seen just once. This chain uses TRBV19 with TRBJ2-7; 10 positions agree with TRBD2. CDR3 length: 16 amino acids. The germline V gene encodes CDR1 LNHDA and CDR2 SQIVND (reference sequence). Unmatched junction bases numbered 8, after V lost 4 bases and J lost 2 bases. This CDR3 reads CASSKSRTSGTYEQYF. The DNA for the CDR3 is TGTGCCAGTAGTAAGAGCAGGACTAGCGGTACCTACGAGCAGTACTTC.

This clone was counted only a few times. The V call is TRBV11-3, the J call TRBJ1-1; D may be TRBD1 (5 bases). Germline lookup yields CDR1 SGHNT and CDR2 YENEEA. V gave up 5 bases and J gave up 3 bases, with 7 bases separating them. The CDR3 has 12 amino acids. The CDR3 is CASSTRDTEAFF. CDR3 nucleotides: TGTGCCAGCAGCACCAGGGACACTGAAGCTTTCTTT. Filled out from reference TRBV11-3 and TRBJ1-1, the complete variable domain reads EAGVVQSPRYKIIEKKQPVAFWCNPISGHNTLYWYLQNLGQGPELLIRYENEEAVDDSQLPKDRFSAERLKGVDSTLKIQPAELGDSAVYLCASSTRDTEAFFGQGTRLTVV.

The chain links TRBV6-5 to TRBJ1-5, with D perhaps TRBD1 (5 bases). This CDR3 region has 14 residues. V shed 7 bases and J shed 5 bases, with 15 bases lying between them. In germline, CDR1 is MNHEY, CDR2 SVGAGI. CDR3 DNA: TGTGCCAGCACCCGGGCAGGGAACGATCAGCCCCAGCATTTT. Translation gives CASTRAGNDQPQHF.

This clone was detected only a few times. The chain has TRBV9 and TRBJ2-7, with 10 bases aligning to TRBD2. Per germline, CDR1 SGDLS and CDR2 YYNGEE. V lost 4 bases, J lost 6 bases, and 10 bases stayed unmatched. This CDR3 comprises 15 residues. The CDR3 here is CASSHASGRGGEQYF. As DNA, the CDR3 is TGTGCCAGCAGCCACGCCAGCGGGAGGGGCGGCGAGCAGTACTTC.

CDR3 sequence reads: CASSLVGRQDSYEQYF. The CDR3 DNA reads TGTGCCAGCAGCTTAGTGGGACGACAGGACTCCTACGAGCAGTACTTC. V gene TRBV7-2 combines with J gene TRBJ2-7; TRBD1 might be the D (6 bases). The V end lost 1 base, the J end lost 0 bases, and 13 bases lay between the germline ends. The CDR3 consists of 16 residues. Germline assignment: CDR1 SGHTA and CDR2 FQGNSA. The full variable domain, completed using reference TRBV7-2 and TRBJ2-7, is GAGVSQSPSNKVTEKGKDVELRCDPISGHTALYWYRQSLGQGLEFLIYFQGNSAPDKSGLPSDRFSAERTGGSVSTLTIQRTQQEDSAVYLCASSLVGRQDSYEQYFGPGTRLTVT.

The chain combines TRBV6-2 or TRBV6-3 with TRBJ2-7; 8 bases are a match to TRBD1. V lost 5 bases, J lost 3 bases, and 12 bases stayed unmatched. The CDR3 sequence is 16 residues long. Germline V lookup: CDR1 MNHEY, CDR2 SVGEGT. The CDR3 DNA reads TGTGCCAGCAGTACCCCGGACAGGGCCGCGAGCTACGAGCAGTACTTC. Translating it yields CASSTPDRAASYEQYF.

V usage is TRBV5-5 and J usage is TRBJ1-3, with D tentatively TRBD1 (6 bases). This CDR3 region has 14 residues. V shed 5 bases and J shed 1 base, with 10 bases lying between them. The germline gives CDR1 SGHKS, CDR2 YYEKEE (reference sequence). CDR3 coding DNA: TGTGCCAGCAGTGCTACAGGGTCTGGAAACACCATATATTTT. It encodes CASSATGSGNTIYF.

This clone came up once. V and J are TRBV19 and TRBJ1-5, with 8 bases identical to TRBD1. Germline V gene data show CDR1 as LNHDA and CDR2 as SQIVND (reference sequence). The CDR3 loop spans 16 amino acids. With 7 bases clipped from V and 4 bases from J, the junction kept 12 bases outside the gene matches. The CDR3 region is CASTSAGGARNQPQHF. The DNA for the CDR3 is TGTGCCAGTACCTCAGCAGGGGGCGCGAGAAATCAGCCCCAGCATTTT. The full variable domain, with the rest looked up from reference TRBV19 and TRBJ1-5, is DGGITQSPKYLFRKEGQNVTLSCEQNLNHDAMYWYRQDPGQGLRLIYYSQIVNDFQKGDIAEGYSVSREKKESFPLTVTSAQKNPTAFYLCASTSAGGARNQPQHFGDGTRLSIL.

The chain is built from TRBV13 and TRBJ1-2; D may be TRBD1 (5 bases). The CDR3 is made up of 15 amino acids. CDR1 is PRHDT, CDR2 FYEKMQ, per germline (reference sequence). Trimming stripped 6 bases from V and 8 bases from J, with 22 bases between. The CDR3 is CASSIRRGGGGGYTF. As DNA, the CDR3 is TGTGCCAGCAGTATTCGGAGGGGAGGTGGGGGAGGCTACACCTTC.

The chain uses TRBV15 and TRBJ2-5; possible D gene TRBD2, 6 bases. The germline gives CDR1 LNHNV, CDR2 YYDKDF (reference sequence). This CDR3 spans 15 amino acids. V gave up 4 bases and J gave up 5 bases, with 17 bases separating them. This chain's CDR3 is CATSKAMGRYETQYF. The CDR3 DNA sequence: TGTGCCACCAGCAAGGCCATGGGGAGGTACGAGACCCAGTACTTC.

The chain has TRBV28 and TRBJ2-3, with 9 positions matching TRBD2. The CDR3 covers 15 residues. The ends lost 7 bases at V and 0 bases at J; junction bases unmatched: 5. CDR1 and CDR2 from the germline V gene are MDHEN and SYDVKM. The CDR3 DNA is TGTGCCAGCATGAGGGCGGGAGGGAGCACAGATACGCAGTATTTT. Residues: CASMRAGGSTDTQYF. Complete variable domain (other parts from reference TRBV28 and TRBJ2-3): DVKVTQSSRYLVKRTGEKVFLECVQDMDHENMFWYRQDPGLGLRLIYFSYDVKMKEKGDIPEGYSVSREKKERFSLILESASTNQTSMYLCASMRAGGSTDTQYFGPGTRLTVL.

This clone was observed a few times. The chain has TRBV27 and TRBJ2-2; D might be TRBD2 (6 bases). Germline CDR1 is MNHEY and CDR2 is SMNVEV (reference sequence). V lost 4 bases and J 3 bases, leaving 15 bases between the germline ends. CDR3 size: 16 residues. CDR3 in amino acids: CASSSIGEVDTGELFF. Written as DNA, the CDR3 is TGTGCCAGCAGTTCGATTGGGGAGGTGGACACCGGGGAGCTGTTTTTT.

This clone has just a few counts. The chain uses TRBV7-3 and TRBJ1-6; TRBD1 is a possible D gene (5 bases). The CDR3 covers 15 residues. Per the germline V gene, CDR1 is SGHTA and CDR2 is FQGTGA. V lost 0 bases and J lost 9, with 12 bases in between. The DNA of the CDR3 is TGTGCCAGCAGCTTAACTGGGGGGAGTGGTTCACCCCTCCACTTT. Translating it yields CASSLTGGSGSPLHF.